This T cell receptor beta chain was recovered during a study of blood T cell repertoires in COVID-19. Whole-study context: Italy, Spain and the United States were the sources of the convalescent and acute COVID-19 samples.

Germline CDR1 reads SQVTM; CDR2 reads ANQGSEA. J lost 4 bases, V lost 4 bases, and 4 bases had no gene match. The CDR3 contains 14 residues. Grouping used clinical history reported by participants in a survey and questionnaire. Symptom resolution, clearance, or two negative PCRs marked donors in Cohort 3 as recovered. TCRdb's copy holds only in-frame clones and misses some; the assay was immunoSEQ multiplex PCR. The table has some 320,000 clones, more than 75% seen once; the top ten hold approximately 2.5%. This TCR derives from a man between 60 and 75 years old who had recovered from COVID-19. The gene calls are TRBV29-1 and TRBJ2-1; 10 bases align to TRBD2. The specimen was PBMCs or T cells enriched from blood (not recorded which). The CDR3 DNA sequence: TGCAGCGTTGTATCTAGCGGGAGATACAATGAGCAGTTCTTC. Translation gives CSVVSSGRYNEQFF.